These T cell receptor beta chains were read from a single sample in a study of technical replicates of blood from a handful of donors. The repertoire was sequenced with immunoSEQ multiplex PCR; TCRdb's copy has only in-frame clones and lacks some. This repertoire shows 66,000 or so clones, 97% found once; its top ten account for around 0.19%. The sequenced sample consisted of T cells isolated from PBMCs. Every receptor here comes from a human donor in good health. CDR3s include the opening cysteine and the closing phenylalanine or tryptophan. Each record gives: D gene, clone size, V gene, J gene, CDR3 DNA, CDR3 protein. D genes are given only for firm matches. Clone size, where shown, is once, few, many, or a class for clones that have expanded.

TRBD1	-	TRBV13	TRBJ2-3	TGTGCCAGCAGCCCCAGGGGGCGAGAAGATACGCAGTATTTT	CASSPRGREDTQYF
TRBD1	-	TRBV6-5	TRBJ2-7	TGTGCCAGCAGGATCGGACAGGGGTGGTACGAGCAGTACTTC	CASRIGQGWYEQYF
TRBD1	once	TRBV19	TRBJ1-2	TGTGCCAGTAGTACCAGGACAGGGGGCGACTATGGCTACACCTTC	CASSTRTGGDYGYTF
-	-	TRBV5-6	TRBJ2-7	TGTGCCACCCCTGCAGTTCCGTACGAGCAGTACTTC	CATPAVPYEQYF
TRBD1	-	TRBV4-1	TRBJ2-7	TGCGCCAGCAGCCAGCCAGGGGGTGGGTACGAGCAGTACTTC	CASSQPGGGYEQYF
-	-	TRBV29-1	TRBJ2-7	TGCAGCGTTCCCCGCCCCGGGTCCGACGAGCAGTACTTC	CSVPRPGSDEQYF
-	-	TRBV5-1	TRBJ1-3	TGCGCCAGCAGCTCGGACTTATTCTCTGGAAACACCATATATTTT	CASSSDLFSGNTIYF
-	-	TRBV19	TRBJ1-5	TGTGCCAGCGATCAGGGGTATCAGCCCCAGCATTTT	CASDQGYQPQHF
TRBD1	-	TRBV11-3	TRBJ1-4	TGTGCCAGCAGTGCAGGGGGCGCGGCAACTAATGAAAAACTGTTTTTT	CASSAGGAATNEKLFF
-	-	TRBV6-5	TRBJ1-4	TGTGCCAGCAGATTCGCAGATACAACTAATGAAAAACTGTTTTTT	CASRFADTTNEKLFF
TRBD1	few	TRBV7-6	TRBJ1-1	TGTGCCAGCAGCTTAGTCCCCCGGACAGGGAATGAAGCTTTCTTT	CASSLVPRTGNEAFF
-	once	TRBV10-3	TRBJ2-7	TGTGCCATCAGTGTTGGTCAGGGTTTACACGAGCAGTACTTC	CAISVGQGLHEQYF
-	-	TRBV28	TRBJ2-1	TGTGCCAGCAGTTTAATCGAGCGGGCGTACAATGAGCAGTTCTTC	CASSLIERAYNEQFF
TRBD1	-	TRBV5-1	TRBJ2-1	TGCGCCAGCAGCGGGACAGGGGGTTCGGACAATGAGCAGTTCTTC	CASSGTGGSDNEQFF
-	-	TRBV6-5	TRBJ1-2	TGTGCCAGCACCGAGGGAAGAAACTATGGCTACACCTTC	CASTEGRNYGYTF
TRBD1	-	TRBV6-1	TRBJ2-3	TGTGCCAGCAGTGAAGAGGGGACAGGGGATACGCAGTATTTT	CASSEEGTGDTQYF
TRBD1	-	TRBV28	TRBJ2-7	TGTGCCAGCCAACAGGGGATCAACGAGCAGTACTTC	CASQQGINEQYF
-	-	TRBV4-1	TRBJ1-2	TGCGCCAGCAGCCAAGAGGTTGGCACTGACGGGGGCTACACCTTC	CASSQEVGTDGGYTF
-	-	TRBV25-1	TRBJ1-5	TGTGCCAGCAGCCACAAAACAGGGAATCAGCCCCAGCATTTT	CASSHKTGNQPQHF
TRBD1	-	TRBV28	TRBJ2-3	TGTGCCAGCAGTTGGACAGGATCAGATACGCAGTATTTT	CASSWTGSDTQYF
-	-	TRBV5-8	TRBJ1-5	TGTGCCAGCAGCCCCAGGGTGCAGCCCCAGCATTTT	CASSPRVQPQHF
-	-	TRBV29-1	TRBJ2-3	TGCAGCGTGAGTAGAGGCTACCAACCCACAGATACGCAGTATTTT	CSVSRGYQPTDTQYF
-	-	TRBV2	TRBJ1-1	TGTGCCAGCAGAACCGTAAGGACAGCTCCCGGGGTGGCTTTCTTT	CASRTVRTAPGVAFF
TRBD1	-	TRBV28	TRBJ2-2	TGTGCCAGCAGCCTTGGGGGGACAGGGGGCACCGGGGAGCTGTTTTTT	CASSLGGTGGTGELFF
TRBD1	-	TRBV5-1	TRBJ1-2	TGCGCCAGCAGACCCAAACCGACAGGGAACTATGGCTACACCTTC	CASRPKPTGNYGYTF